The 15 T cell receptor beta chains listed next were all sequenced from one sample in a study of shared clonotypes between healthy human individuals. Naive CD8 cells lacked CD45RO, underwent positive selection for CCR7 and left out terminally differentiated effector memory CD45RA+ cells. Libraries were prepared by immunoSEQ multiplex PCR; TCRdb keeps only in-frame clonotypes and omits some of them. The sample holds under 2,000,000 clones, about 95% seen once. Specimen: naive CD8+ T cells sorted from blood. These receptors originate from a man aged 18 to 29 in good health.

The chain combines TRBV4-3 with TRBJ2-7; a possible D gene is TRBD1 (6 bases). V was clipped by 0 bases and J by 2 bases, with 17 bases between them. The germline gives CDR1 LGHNA, CDR2 YSLEER. This CDR3 has 17 residues. The DNA of the CDR3 is TGCGCCAGCAGCCAAGATCTGGCAGGGGCCTCTCCCTACGAGCAGTACTTC. It encodes CASSQDLAGASPYEQYF.

This sequence joins TRBV13 and TRBJ2-5; D is unclear. The CDR3 runs 13 residues. Germline CDR1 is PRHDT and CDR2 is FYEKMQ (reference sequence). V lost 1 base and J 3 bases, leaving 6 bases between the germline ends. The CDR3 region is CASSLDLEETQYF. CDR3 DNA: TGTGCCAGCAGCTTAGATCTGGAAGAGACCCAGTACTTC.

The V and J genes are TRBV2 and TRBJ2-7; weak D call: TRBD1 (5 bases). CDR3 length: 15 residues. V was clipped by 3 bases and J by 1 base, with 13 bases between them. Germline V CDR1 and CDR2: SNHLY, FYNNEI. As DNA, the CDR3 is TGTGCCAGCAGTGAGCAACCAGGGAAGTCCTACGAGCAGTACTTC. It encodes CASSEQPGKSYEQYF. The variable domain in full, completed from reference TRBV2 and TRBJ2-7, reads EPEVTQTPSHQVTQMGQEVILRCVPISNHLYFYWYRQILGQKVEFLVSFYNNEISEKSEIFDDQFSVERPDGSNFTLKIRSTKLEDSAMYFCASSEQPGKSYEQYFGPGTRLTVT.

In this sample, this clone turned up once. V is TRBV6-5 and J is TRBJ2-7, with D possibly TRBD2 on 5 matching bases. The germline V and J ends were trimmed by 2 bases and 0 bases, with 14 bases remaining between them. There are 16 residues in the CDR3. In germline, CDR1 is MNHEY, CDR2 SVGAGI. CDR3 amino acids: CASSYGEGGSSYEQYF. CDR3 nucleotides: TGTGCCAGCAGTTACGGGGAAGGAGGCAGCTCCTACGAGCAGTACTTC.

The V gene is TRBV5-1, the J gene TRBJ1-1; TRBD1 might be the D (5 bases). V gave up 1 base and J gave up 1 base, with 14 bases separating them. The germline V gene encodes CDR1 SGHRS and CDR2 YFSETQ. The CDR3 contains 16 residues. In DNA form, the CDR3 reads TGCGCCAGCAGCTTGACCACCGGGACGGCGAACACTGAAGCTTTCTTT. Translation: CASSLTTGTANTEAFF.

V is TRBV4-3 and J is TRBJ2-2, with 8 nucleotides matching TRBD1. The V segment lost 0 bases and the J segment 2 bases; nucleotides outside the gene matches: 8. The CDR3 has 18 residues. Germline CDR1 is LGHNA and CDR2 is YSLEER. CDR3 residues: CASSQDRGTGFNTGELFF. The CDR3 region has the DNA TGCGCCAGCAGCCAAGATAGGGGGACAGGATTTAACACCGGGGAGCTGTTTTTT.

This chain connects TRBV5-4 to TRBJ2-1; perhaps D is TRBD1 or TRBD2 (6 bases each). The V and J ends lost 7 bases and 4 bases respectively, with 15 bases between them. Germline V lookup: CDR1 SGHNT, CDR2 YYREEE (reference sequence). The CDR3 is made up of 14 amino acids. CDR3 DNA: TGTGCCAGCCGCCAGTGGGGGGCGTACAATGAGCAGTTCTTC. This codes for CASRQWGAYNEQFF. Drawing the rest from reference TRBV5-4 and TRBJ2-1, the complete variable domain is ETGVTQSPTHLIKTRGQQVTLRCSSQSGHNTVSWYQQALGQGPQFIFQYYREEENGRGNFPPRFSGLQFPNYSSELNVNALELDDSALYLCASRQWGAYNEQFFGPGTRLTVL.

Note on this clone: At the DNA level, this CDR3 is encoded by other sequences in the same sample as well. V is TRBV5-6 and J is TRBJ1-2, with 8 bases identical to TRBD1. This CDR3 region has 13 residues. Germline trimming cut 4 bases from V and 4 bases from J; bases unmatched to any gene: 3. Germline lookup yields CDR1 SGHDT and CDR2 YYEEEE. DNA for the CDR3: TGTGCCAGCAGCAGCGGACAGGGCTATGGCTACACCTTC. Translating gives CASSSGQGYGYTF.

The chain carries TRBV29-1 and TRBJ2-1, with TRBD2 matching over 8 bases. CDR3 length: 17 amino acids. Per germline, CDR1 SQVTM and CDR2 ANQGSEA. With 1 base clipped from V and 3 bases from J, the junction kept 11 bases outside the gene matches. CDR3 loop: CSVEVGLSGNVYNEQFF. For the CDR3, the DNA is TGCAGCGTTGAAGTAGGCCTTAGCGGGAACGTCTACAATGAGCAGTTCTTC.

V gene TRBV5-1 combines with J gene TRBJ1-4; the D gene is possibly TRBD1 (6 bases). In germline, CDR1 is SGHRS, CDR2 YFSETQ. There are 14 residues in the CDR3. The V and J ends lost 3 bases and 8 bases respectively, with 14 bases between them. The CDR3 coding sequence is TGCGCCAGCAGCTCGAAGACAGGAACGGAAAAACTGTTTTTT. Its protein is CASSSKTGTEKLFF.

This chain uses TRBV29-1 with TRBJ2-3, with D unclear. CDR1 and CDR2 (germline): SQVTM, ANQGSEA. Trimming pared 3 bases from V and 4 bases from J, leaving 20 bases between. The CDR3 contains 16 residues. The CDR3 loop is CSVDLVEETTSDTQYF. CDR3 nucleotide sequence: TGCAGCGTTGATTTGGTGGAAGAAACTACATCAGATACGCAGTATTTT.

As regards this clone: This same CDR3 is encoded by further DNA sequences in the sample. V gene TRBV30 combines with J gene TRBJ2-6, with a tentative D call TRBD1 (6 bases). V gave up 2 bases and J gave up 1 base, with 6 bases separating them. CDR3 size: 14 residues. From germline, CDR1 is GTSNPN and CDR2 SVGIG (reference sequence). The CDR3 sequence: CAWSTGSGANVLTF. The CDR3 nucleotides read TGTGCCTGGAGTACAGGGTCTGGGGCCAACGTCCTGACTTTC.

The chain links TRBV13 to TRBJ1-2; D unclear. The germline V gene encodes CDR1 PRHDT and CDR2 FYEKMQ (reference sequence). The CDR3 loop spans 13 amino acids. Deletions cut 0 bases from V and 8 bases from J, with 10 bases between. The DNA for the CDR3 is TGTGCCAGCAGCTTAGGGCACGACCTCGGCTACACCTTC. This encodes CASSLGHDLGYTF.

The DNA for the CDR3 is TGTGCCAGCAGCTTGGCAGGGGTCGGGGATGGCTACACCTTC. Protein: CASSLAGVGDGYTF. The gene calls are TRBV5-4 and TRBJ1-2; TRBD1 is a possible D gene (6 bases). There are 14 residues in the CDR3. The V end lost 0 bases, the J end lost 6 bases, and 12 bases lay between the germline ends. The germline gives CDR1 SGHNT, CDR2 YYREEE (reference sequence).

The chain joins TRBV4-3 to TRBJ2-1; 9 bases match TRBD2. This CDR3 region has 16 residues. V shed 0 bases and J 5 bases; nucleotides not matched to a gene: 5. Germline assignment: CDR1 LGHNA and CDR2 YSLEER. The CDR3 protein is CASSQDRASGNNEQFF. In nucleotides, the CDR3 is TGCGCCAGCAGCCAAGATCGCGCTAGCGGGAACAATGAGCAGTTCTTC.